This T cell receptor beta chain was recorded in a study of CD4 and CD8 cells across lung adenocarcinoma regions. Samples came from patients with localized non-small cell lung adenocarcinoma. Only a few counts were recorded for this clonotype. Germline assignment: CDR1 MNHNS and CDR2 SASEGT. V was trimmed by 6 bases and J by 5 bases, leaving 8 bases between them. The CDR3 totals 13 residues. TCRdb re-called the PCR reads with MiXCR, one entry per CDR3 protein. This sample has fewer than 25,000 distinct CDR3 sequences, with around 50% found just once. Specimen: CD8+ T cells from the center of a lung tumor. This chain joins TRBV6-1 and TRBJ1-6; D not resolved. The source of this sequence is a female donor with lung adenocarcinoma. The CD4 and CD8 labels of this study may be unreliable. The CDR3 here is CASSYDNNSPLHF. CDR3 nucleotide sequence: TGTGCCAGCAGCTATGATAATAATTCACCCCTCCACTTT.